This TCR beta chain derives from a study of T cell responses to AZD1222 COVID-19 vaccine. Produced via immunoSEQ multiplex PCR; TCRdb's table is partial and in-frame only. The sample holds 150,000 to 200,000 clones, around 86% seen once. The CDR3 loop spans 17 amino acids. Trimming shortened V by 3 bases and J by 0 bases, and 17 bases separated the two germline ends. The germline V gene encodes CDR1 SGHRS and CDR2 YFSETQ. Material: peripheral blood, obtained on day 0 of MenACWY control vaccination. This chain connects TRBV5-1 to TRBJ2-3; a weak D match, TRBD2 (6 bases). The origin of this receptor is an adult in good health. This CDR3 reads CASSSRGGSPSTDTQYF. CDR3 DNA sequence: TGCGCCAGCAGCTCCCGGGGAGGATCCCCTAGCACAGATACGCAGTATTTT. The variable domain in full, completed from reference TRBV5-1 and TRBJ2-3, reads KAGVTQTPRYLIKTRGQQVTLSCSPISGHRSVSWYQQTPGQGLQFLFEYFSETQRNKGNFPGRFSGRQFSNSRSEMNVSTLELGDSALYLCASSSRGGSPSTDTQYFGPGTRLTVL.